The clone carrying this TCR beta chain was counted once. These data originate in a study of T cell changes during pregnancy in multiple sclerosis. Sequenced by immunoSEQ multiplex PCR; TCRdb stores in-frame clones only, minus some. This sample yields about 75,000 clones, of which about 93% are seen a single time; less than 0.15% belongs to the top ten. The V end was cut by 5 bases, the J end by 4 bases, with 17 bases between. CDR1 is MDHEN and CDR2 is SYDVKM in the germline V gene. This CDR3 is built from 16 residues. The sample in question was CD4+ T cells from peripheral blood mononuclear cells, obtained after pregnancy. This TCR was recovered from a female donor with multiple sclerosis, enrolled in a pregnancy study. The genes are TRBV28 and TRBJ1-4; D is possibly TRBD1 (6 bases). Here the CDR3 DNA reads TGTGCCAGCAGTCTTCCCGGGAGGGGGGATAATGAAAAACTGTTTTTT. Translation: CASSLPGRGDNEKLFF. Variable domain in full (rest from reference TRBV28 and TRBJ1-4): DVKVTQSSRYLVKRTGEKVFLECVQDMDHENMFWYRQDPGLGLRLIYFSYDVKMKEKGDIPEGYSVSREKKERFSLILESASTNQTSMYLCASSLPGRGDNEKLFFGSGTQLSVL.